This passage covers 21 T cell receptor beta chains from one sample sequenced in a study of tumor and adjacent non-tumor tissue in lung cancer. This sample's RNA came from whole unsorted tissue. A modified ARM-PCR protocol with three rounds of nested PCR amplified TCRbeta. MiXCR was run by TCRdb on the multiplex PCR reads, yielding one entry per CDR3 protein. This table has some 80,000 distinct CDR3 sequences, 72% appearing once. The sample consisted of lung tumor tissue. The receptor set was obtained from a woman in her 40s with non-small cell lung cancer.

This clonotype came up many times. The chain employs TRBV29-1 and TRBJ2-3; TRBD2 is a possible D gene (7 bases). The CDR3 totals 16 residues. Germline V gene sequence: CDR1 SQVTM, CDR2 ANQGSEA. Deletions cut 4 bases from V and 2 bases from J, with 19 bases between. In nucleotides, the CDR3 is TGCAGCGTTGTGCCACGGGGGGCCGGATTCACAGATACGCAGTATTTT. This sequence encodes CSVVPRGAGFTDTQYF.

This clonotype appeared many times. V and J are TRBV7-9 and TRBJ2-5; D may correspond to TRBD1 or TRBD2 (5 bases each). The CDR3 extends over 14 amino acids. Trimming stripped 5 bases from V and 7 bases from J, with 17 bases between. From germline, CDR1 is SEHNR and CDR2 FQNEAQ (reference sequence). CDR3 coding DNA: TGTGCCAGCAGCCGGGACGCTAGGGGTTGGACCCAGTACTTC. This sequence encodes CASSRDARGWTQYF.

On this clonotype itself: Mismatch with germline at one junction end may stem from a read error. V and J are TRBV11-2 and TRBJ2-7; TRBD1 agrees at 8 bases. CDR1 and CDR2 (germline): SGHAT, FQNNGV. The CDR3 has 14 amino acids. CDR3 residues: CDSNPEQGAYEQYF. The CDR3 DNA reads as TGTGACAGCAACCCGGAACAGGGGGCCTACGAGCAGTACTTC.

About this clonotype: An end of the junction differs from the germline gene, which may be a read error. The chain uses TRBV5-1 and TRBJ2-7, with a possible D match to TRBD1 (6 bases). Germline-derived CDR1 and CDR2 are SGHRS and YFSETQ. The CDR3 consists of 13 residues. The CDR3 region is CASRLDSSYEQYF. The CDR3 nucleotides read TGCGCCAGCAGATTGGACAGTTCCTACGAGCAGTACTTC.

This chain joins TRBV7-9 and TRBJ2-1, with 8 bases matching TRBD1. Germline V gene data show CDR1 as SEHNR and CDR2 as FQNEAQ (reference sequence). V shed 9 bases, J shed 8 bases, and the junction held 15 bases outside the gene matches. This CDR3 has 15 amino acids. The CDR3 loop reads CARNLGQGDLYEQFF. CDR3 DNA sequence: TGTGCCAGAAACTTAGGACAGGGTGATCTTTATGAGCAGTTCTTC.

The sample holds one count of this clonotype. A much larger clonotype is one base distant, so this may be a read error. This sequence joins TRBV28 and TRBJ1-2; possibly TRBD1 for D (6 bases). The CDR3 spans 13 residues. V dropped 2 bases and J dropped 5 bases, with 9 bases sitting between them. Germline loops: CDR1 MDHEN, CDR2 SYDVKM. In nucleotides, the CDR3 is TGTGCCAGCAGTTTAATGGGGGCTTATGGCTACACCTTC. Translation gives CASSLMGAYGYTF.

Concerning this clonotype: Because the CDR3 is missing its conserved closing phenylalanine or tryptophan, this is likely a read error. CDR3 nucleotides: TGTGCCAGCACCCTTAGCGGGGGGGTGGGCATCGGGGAGCTGTTTGTT. It translates to CASTLSGGVGIGELFV. This sequence joins TRBV6-5 and TRBJ2-2; TRBD2 agrees at 11 bases. This CDR3 comprises 16 residues. J gave up 7 bases and V 7 bases, and 11 bases lay outside the gene matches. Per germline, CDR1 MNHEY and CDR2 SVGAGI.

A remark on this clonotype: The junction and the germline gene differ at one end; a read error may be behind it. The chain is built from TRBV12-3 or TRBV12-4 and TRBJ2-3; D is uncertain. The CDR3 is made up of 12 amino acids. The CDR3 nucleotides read TGTGCCAGCAGTTTTAGCCGATATACGCAATACTTT. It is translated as CASSFSRYTQYF.

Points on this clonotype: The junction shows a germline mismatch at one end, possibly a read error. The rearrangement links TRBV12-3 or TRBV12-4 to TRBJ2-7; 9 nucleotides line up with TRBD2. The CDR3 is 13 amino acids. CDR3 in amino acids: CAISLLSGGANYF. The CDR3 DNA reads TGTGCCATCAGTCTGCTTAGCGGGGGCGCAAACTACTTC.

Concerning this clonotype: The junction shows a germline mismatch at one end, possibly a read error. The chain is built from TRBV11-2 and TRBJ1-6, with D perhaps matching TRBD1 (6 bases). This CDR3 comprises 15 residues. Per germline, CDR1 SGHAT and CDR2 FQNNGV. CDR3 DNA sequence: TGTGTCAGCAGCTTAGACGGACAGCTAAATTCACCCCTCCACTTT. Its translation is CVSSLDGQLNSPLHF. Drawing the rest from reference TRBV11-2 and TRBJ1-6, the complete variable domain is EAGVAQSPRYKIIEKRQSVAFWCNPISGHATLYWYQQILGQGPKLLIQFQNNGVVDDSQLPKDRFSAERLKGVDSTLKIQPAKLEDSAVYLCVSSLDGQLNSPLHFGNGTRLTVT.

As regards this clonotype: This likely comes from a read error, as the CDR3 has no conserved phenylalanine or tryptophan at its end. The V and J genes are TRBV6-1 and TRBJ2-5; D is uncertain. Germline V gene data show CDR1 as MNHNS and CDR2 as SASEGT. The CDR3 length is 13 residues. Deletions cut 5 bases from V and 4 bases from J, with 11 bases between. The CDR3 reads CASSSGLGETQYV. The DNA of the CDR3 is TGTGCCAGCAGTTCAGGCCTCGGAGAGACCCAGTACGTC.

The chain's CDR3 is CANRLQGTGELFF. The CDR3 DNA follows: TGTGCCAACAGACTGCAGGGTACCGGGGAGCTGTTTTTT. This sequence joins TRBV28 and TRBJ2-2; perhaps TRBD1 as D (5 bases). The CDR3 length is 13 residues. Germline lookup yields CDR1 MDHEN and CDR2 SYDVKM. Trimming stripped 10 bases from V and 5 bases from J, with 14 bases between.

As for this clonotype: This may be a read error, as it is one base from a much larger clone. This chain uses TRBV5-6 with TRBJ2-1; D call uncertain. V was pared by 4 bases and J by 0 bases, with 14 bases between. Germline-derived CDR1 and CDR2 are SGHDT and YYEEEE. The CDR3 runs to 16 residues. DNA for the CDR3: TGTGCCAGCAGCCTATCCCCCGCGAGCTCCTACAATGAGCAGTTCTTC. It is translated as CASSLSPASSYNEQFF.

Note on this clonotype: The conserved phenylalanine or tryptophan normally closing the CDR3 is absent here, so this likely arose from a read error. The CDR3 sequence: CASSLAHREGYGYTL. The CDR3, as DNA: TGTGCCAGCAGTTTAGCGCACAGGGAGGGCTATGGCTACACCTTA. This sequence joins TRBV12-3 or TRBV12-4 and TRBJ1-2; a possible D gene is TRBD1 (6 bases). The CDR3 covers 15 residues. The germline V and J ends were trimmed by 0 bases and 4 bases, with 12 bases remaining between them.

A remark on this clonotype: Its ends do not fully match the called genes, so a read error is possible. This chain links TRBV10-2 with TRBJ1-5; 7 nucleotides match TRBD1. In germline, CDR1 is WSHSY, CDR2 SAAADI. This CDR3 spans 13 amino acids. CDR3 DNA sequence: TGCGTCAGCAGTGACAGGGCTAATCACCCCCAGCATTTT. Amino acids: CVSSDRANHPQHF.

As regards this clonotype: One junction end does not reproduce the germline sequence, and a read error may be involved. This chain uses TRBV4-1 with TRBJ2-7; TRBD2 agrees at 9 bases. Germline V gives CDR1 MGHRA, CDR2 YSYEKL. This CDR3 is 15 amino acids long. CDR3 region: CASSQSGGPSYEQCF. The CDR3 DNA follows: TGCGCCAGCAGCCAGAGCGGGGGGCCCTCCTACGAGCAGTGCTTC.

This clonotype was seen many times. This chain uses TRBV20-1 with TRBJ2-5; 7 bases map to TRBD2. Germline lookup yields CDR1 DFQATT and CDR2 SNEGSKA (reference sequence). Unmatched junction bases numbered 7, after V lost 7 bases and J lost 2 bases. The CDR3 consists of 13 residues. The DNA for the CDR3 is TGCAGTGGTTCCGGGACTATACAAGAGACCCAGTACTTC. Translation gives CSGSGTIQETQYF.

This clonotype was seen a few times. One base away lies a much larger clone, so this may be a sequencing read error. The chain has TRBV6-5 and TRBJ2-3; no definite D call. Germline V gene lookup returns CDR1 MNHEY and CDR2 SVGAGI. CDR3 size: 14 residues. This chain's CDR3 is CDSRVSISTDTQYF. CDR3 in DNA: TGTGACAGCAGAGTGAGCATCTCCACAGATACGCAGTATTTT.

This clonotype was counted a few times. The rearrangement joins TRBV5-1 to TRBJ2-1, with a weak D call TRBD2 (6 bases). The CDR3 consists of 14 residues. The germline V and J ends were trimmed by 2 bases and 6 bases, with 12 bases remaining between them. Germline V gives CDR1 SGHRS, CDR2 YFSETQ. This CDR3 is CASSLQVSGNEQFF. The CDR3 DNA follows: TGCGCCAGCAGCTTACAGGTTAGCGGCAATGAGCAGTTCTTC.

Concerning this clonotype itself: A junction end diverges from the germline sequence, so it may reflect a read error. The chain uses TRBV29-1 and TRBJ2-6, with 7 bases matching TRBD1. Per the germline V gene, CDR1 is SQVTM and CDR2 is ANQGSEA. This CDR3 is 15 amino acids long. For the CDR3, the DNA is TGCAGCGTTTCGACAGGGTGCTCTGGGGCCAATGTCCTGATTTTC. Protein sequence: CSVSTGCSGANVLIF.

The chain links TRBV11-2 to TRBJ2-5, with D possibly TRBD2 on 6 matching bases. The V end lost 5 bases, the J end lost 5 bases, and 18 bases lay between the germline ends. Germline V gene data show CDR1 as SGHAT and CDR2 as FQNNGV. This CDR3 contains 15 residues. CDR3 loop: CASSVSGGAWETQYF. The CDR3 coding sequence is TGTGCCAGCAGCGTTAGCGGTGGGGCTTGGGAGACCCAGTACTTC. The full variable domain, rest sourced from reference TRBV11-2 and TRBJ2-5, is EAGVAQSPRYKIIEKRQSVAFWCNPISGHATLYWYQQILGQGPKLLIQFQNNGVVDDSQLPKDRFSAERLKGVDSTLKIQPAKLEDSAVYLCASSVSGGAWETQYFGPGTRLLVL.